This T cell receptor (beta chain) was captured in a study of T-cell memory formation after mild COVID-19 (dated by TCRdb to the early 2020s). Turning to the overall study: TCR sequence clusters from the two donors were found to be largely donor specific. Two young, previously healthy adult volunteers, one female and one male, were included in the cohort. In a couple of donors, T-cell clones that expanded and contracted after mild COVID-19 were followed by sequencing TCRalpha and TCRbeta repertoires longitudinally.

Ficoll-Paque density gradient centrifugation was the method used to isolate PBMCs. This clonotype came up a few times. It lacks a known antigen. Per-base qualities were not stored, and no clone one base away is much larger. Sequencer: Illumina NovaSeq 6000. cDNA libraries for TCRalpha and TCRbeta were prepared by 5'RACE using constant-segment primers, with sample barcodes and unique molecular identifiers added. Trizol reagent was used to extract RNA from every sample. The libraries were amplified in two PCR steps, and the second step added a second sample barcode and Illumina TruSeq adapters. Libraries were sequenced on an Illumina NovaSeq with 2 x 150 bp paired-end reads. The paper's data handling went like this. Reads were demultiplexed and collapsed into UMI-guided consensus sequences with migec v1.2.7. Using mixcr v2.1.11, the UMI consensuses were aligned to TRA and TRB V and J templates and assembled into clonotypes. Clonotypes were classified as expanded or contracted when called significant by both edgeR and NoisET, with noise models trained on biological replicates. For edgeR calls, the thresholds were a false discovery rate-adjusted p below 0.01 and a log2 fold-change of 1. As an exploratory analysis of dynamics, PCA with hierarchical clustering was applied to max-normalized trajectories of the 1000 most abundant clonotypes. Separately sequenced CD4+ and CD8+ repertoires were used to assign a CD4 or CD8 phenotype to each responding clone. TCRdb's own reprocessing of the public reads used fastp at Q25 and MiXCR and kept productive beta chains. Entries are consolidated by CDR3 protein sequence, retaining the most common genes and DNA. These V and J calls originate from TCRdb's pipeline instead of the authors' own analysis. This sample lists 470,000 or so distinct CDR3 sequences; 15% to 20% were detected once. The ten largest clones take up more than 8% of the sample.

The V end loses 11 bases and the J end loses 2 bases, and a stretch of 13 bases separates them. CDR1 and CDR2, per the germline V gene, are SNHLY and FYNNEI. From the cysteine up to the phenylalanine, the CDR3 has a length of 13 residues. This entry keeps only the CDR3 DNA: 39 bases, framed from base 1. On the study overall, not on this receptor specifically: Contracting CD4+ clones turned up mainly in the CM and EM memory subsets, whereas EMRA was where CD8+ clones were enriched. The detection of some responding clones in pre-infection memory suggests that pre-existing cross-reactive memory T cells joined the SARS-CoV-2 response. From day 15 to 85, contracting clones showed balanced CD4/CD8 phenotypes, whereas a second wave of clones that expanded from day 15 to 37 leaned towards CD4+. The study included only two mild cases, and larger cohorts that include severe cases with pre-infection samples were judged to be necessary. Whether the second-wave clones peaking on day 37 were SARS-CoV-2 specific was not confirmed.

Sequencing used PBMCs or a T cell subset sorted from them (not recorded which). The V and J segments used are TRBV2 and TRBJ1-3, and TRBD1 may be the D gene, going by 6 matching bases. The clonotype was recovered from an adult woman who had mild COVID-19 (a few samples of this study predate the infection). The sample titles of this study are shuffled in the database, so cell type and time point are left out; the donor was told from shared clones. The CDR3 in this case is CALRGAAGNTIYF. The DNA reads TGTGCCCTACGGGGGGCAGCTGGAAACACCATATATTTT.